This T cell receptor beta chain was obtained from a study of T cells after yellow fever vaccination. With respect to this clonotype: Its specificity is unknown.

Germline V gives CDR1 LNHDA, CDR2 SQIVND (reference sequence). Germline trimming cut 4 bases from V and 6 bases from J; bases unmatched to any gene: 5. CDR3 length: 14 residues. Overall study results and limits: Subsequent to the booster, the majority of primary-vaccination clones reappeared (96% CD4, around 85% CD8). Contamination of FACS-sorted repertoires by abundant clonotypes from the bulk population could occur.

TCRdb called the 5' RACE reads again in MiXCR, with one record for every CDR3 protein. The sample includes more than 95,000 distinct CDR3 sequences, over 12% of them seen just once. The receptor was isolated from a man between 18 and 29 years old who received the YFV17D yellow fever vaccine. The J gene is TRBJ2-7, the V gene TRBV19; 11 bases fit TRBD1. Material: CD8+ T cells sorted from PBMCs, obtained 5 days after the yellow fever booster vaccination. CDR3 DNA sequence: TGTGCCAGTAGTAGGACAGGGGGCCTCGGCGAGCAGTACTTC. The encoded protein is CASSRTGGLGEQYF.